The clone carrying this T cell receptor beta chain is a singleton in its sample. The antigen is undetermined. TCRdb itself ran the 5' RACE reads through MiXCR, one entry per CDR3 protein. Among about 110,000 distinct CDR3 sequences listed, over 15% were seen once. This specimen comes from a study of T-cell memory formation after mild COVID-19. On the study more broadly: Across donors, TCR clusters were largely donor specific.

V lost 5 bases and J lost 3, with 17 bases in between. The CDR3 consists of 14 residues. The germline V gene encodes CDR1 DFQATT and CDR2 SNEGSKA (reference sequence). The study's findings and limits: While clones contracting from day 15 to 85 were balanced between CD4 and CD8, later expanders leaned CD4+.

The TCR was taken from a man aged 18 to 29 who had mild COVID-19 (a few samples of this study predate the infection). Cell type and time point are not known. Sequenced material: PBMCs or a T cell subset sorted from them (not recorded which). The chain employs TRBV20-1 and TRBJ2-7, with unresolved D. In DNA, the CDR3 is TGCAGTGCTGGAAAACCGGGCACCAACTACGAGCAGTACTTC. Translating it yields CSAGKPGTNYEQYF.